This TCR beta chain was recorded in a study of radiation and T cells in renal cell carcinoma. Time point in this sample: blood 2 weeks post-SBRT. Treatment in this sample: 15 Gy SBRT to primary tumor, nephrectomy 4 weeks later. The method was immunoSEQ multiplex PCR; TCRdb's version includes in-frame clones alone and lacks a portion of them. The sample records about 150,000 clones, around 90% being singletons. The specimen was blood, collected from a patient whose treatment included radiotherapy and nephrectomy. The receptor was derived from a woman aged 50 to 60 with renal cell carcinoma.

The CDR3 loop reads CASTPSGGPIIPPLHF. CDR3 nucleotides: TGTGCCAGTACCCCCAGCGGGGGTCCTATAATTCCGCCCCTCCACTTT. J is TRBJ1-6 and V is TRBV19; the D gene is possibly TRBD1 (5 bases). Deletions cut 7 bases from V and 13 bases from J, with 26 bases between. CDR1 is LNHDA, CDR2 SQIVND, per germline (reference sequence). The CDR3 consists of 16 residues.